The rows below give T cell receptor beta chains drawn from one sample of a study of T cell changes during pregnancy in multiple sclerosis. Assay: immunoSEQ multiplex PCR; the TCRdb copy retains only in-frame clones and omits some. The repertoire holds about 30,000 clones, with around 93% as singletons. The sequenced sample was CD4+ T cells from peripheral blood mononuclear cells, obtained after pregnancy. Every receptor here comes from a female donor with multiple sclerosis, enrolled in a pregnancy study. Each CDR3 is given with its conserved first and last residue. Each record gives: D gene, V gene, J gene, clone size, CDR3 DNA, CDR3 protein. D genes are given only for firm matches. Clone size appears in some rows only: once, few, many, or a class for an expanded clone.

d_call: TRBD2
v_call: TRBV10-2
j_call: TRBJ2-5
clone_size: NA
cdr3_nt: TGCGCCAGCAGCGGGGGGGGGACTAGCGGTAAAGAGACCCAGTACTTC
cdr3_aa: CASSGGGTSGKETQYF

d_call: NA
v_call: TRBV18
j_call: TRBJ2-5
clone_size: once
cdr3_nt: TGTGCCAGCTCACCAGCCGGCCAAGAGACCCAGTACTTC
cdr3_aa: CASSPAGQETQYF

d_call: TRBD1
v_call: TRBV7-9
j_call: TRBJ2-3
clone_size: NA
cdr3_nt: TGTGCCAGCAGCTTAAGAGGGGGCAGCACAGATACGCAGTATTTT
cdr3_aa: CASSLRGGSTDTQYF

d_call: TRBD1
v_call: TRBV10-2
j_call: TRBJ2-1
clone_size: NA
cdr3_nt: TGCGCCAGCAGCCTCCTGGGACAGGGCTACAATGAGCAGTTCTTC
cdr3_aa: CASSLLGQGYNEQFF

d_call: NA
v_call: TRBV7-2
j_call: TRBJ2-1
clone_size: NA
cdr3_nt: TGTGCCAGTAGCTTAGACGTACTGAGGGACTCCTTCAATGAGCAGTTCTTC
cdr3_aa: CASSLDVLRDSFNEQFF

d_call: NA
v_call: TRBV27
j_call: TRBJ2-2
clone_size: NA
cdr3_nt: TGTGCCAGCAGTTCCCCTGCGAATACCCCGACCGGGGAGCTGTTTTTT
cdr3_aa: CASSSPANTPTGELFF

d_call: NA
v_call: TRBV2
j_call: TRBJ2-7
clone_size: NA
cdr3_nt: TGTGCCAGCTGGGCTAAGGGGTACGAGCAGTACTTC
cdr3_aa: CASWAKGYEQYF

d_call: TRBD2
v_call: TRBV4-3
j_call: TRBJ2-3
clone_size: NA
cdr3_nt: TGCGCCAGCAGCCAAGATGCGGGGGTTGAAGATACGCAGTATTTT
cdr3_aa: CASSQDAGVEDTQYF

d_call: TRBD2
v_call: TRBV11-2
j_call: TRBJ2-7
clone_size: NA
cdr3_nt: TGTGCCAGCAGCCCCTCCGCGGGACTAGTAACCTACGAGCAGTACTTC
cdr3_aa: CASSPSAGLVTYEQYF

d_call: NA
v_call: TRBV30
j_call: TRBJ1-1
clone_size: NA
cdr3_nt: TGTGCCTGGAGTGTACAGGATAACACTGAAGCTTTCTTT
cdr3_aa: CAWSVQDNTEAFF

d_call: NA
v_call: TRBV7-9
j_call: TRBJ2-7
clone_size: NA
cdr3_nt: TGTGCCAGCAGCTTAGGCTTGGCAGCGAGACAGTACTTC
cdr3_aa: CASSLGLAARQYF

d_call: TRBD2
v_call: TRBV10-3
j_call: TRBJ2-7
clone_size: NA
cdr3_nt: TGTGCCATCAGTGAGGGGCTAGCGGGAACCTACGAGCAGTACTTC
cdr3_aa: CAISEGLAGTYEQYF

d_call: TRBD1
v_call: TRBV5-1
j_call: TRBJ1-4
clone_size: NA
cdr3_nt: TGCGCCAGCAGCTTAGGGGGCGCTGATGAAAAACTGTTTTTT
cdr3_aa: CASSLGGADEKLFF

d_call: NA
v_call: TRBV18
j_call: TRBJ1-1
clone_size: NA
cdr3_nt: TGTGCCAGCTCACCGGCGGGAACAAACACTGAAGCTTTCTTT
cdr3_aa: CASSPAGTNTEAFF

d_call: NA
v_call: TRBV25-1
j_call: TRBJ2-7
clone_size: NA
cdr3_nt: TGTGCCAGCACCGGGACGGAGGGGACCTACGAGCAGTACTTC
cdr3_aa: CASTGTEGTYEQYF

d_call: NA
v_call: TRBV5-4
j_call: TRBJ2-5
clone_size: NA
cdr3_nt: TGTGCCAGCAGCCAAGGCACCAGGGAAGAGACCCAGTACTTC
cdr3_aa: CASSQGTREETQYF

d_call: NA
v_call: TRBV11-2
j_call: TRBJ1-1
clone_size: NA
cdr3_nt: TGTGCCAGCACGTCGCAGGGTTGGACTGAAGCTTTCTTT
cdr3_aa: CASTSQGWTEAFF

d_call: NA
v_call: TRBV11-2
j_call: TRBJ1-2
clone_size: NA
cdr3_nt: TGTGCCAGCAGCCCCCTGAGGGGGGGCGCGAGCTATGGCTACACCTTC
cdr3_aa: CASSPLRGGASYGYTF

d_call: TRBD2
v_call: TRBV5-1
j_call: TRBJ2-7
clone_size: NA
cdr3_nt: TGCGCCAGCAGCCCGGTCAGCGGGAGTGACTACGAGCAGTACTTC
cdr3_aa: CASSPVSGSDYEQYF

d_call: NA
v_call: TRBV30
j_call: TRBJ1-2
clone_size: NA
cdr3_nt: TGTGCCTGGGGTGAAGTTGCCACGGGAGGCTACACCTTC
cdr3_aa: CAWGEVATGGYTF

d_call: NA
v_call: TRBV5-1
j_call: TRBJ1-2
clone_size: once
cdr3_nt: TGCGCCAGCAGCTTGTCGGTCGGTGAAAACTATGGCTACACCTTC
cdr3_aa: CASSLSVGENYGYTF

d_call: TRBD1
v_call: TRBV5-1
j_call: TRBJ1-2
clone_size: NA
cdr3_nt: TGCGCCAGCAGCCCGGAACAGGGGGCATACTATGGCTACACCTTC
cdr3_aa: CASSPEQGAYYGYTF

d_call: NA
v_call: TRBV7-9
j_call: TRBJ1-3
clone_size: NA
cdr3_nt: TGTGCCAGCAGCTTTCGCAGGGCTGGAAACACCATATATTTT
cdr3_aa: CASSFRRAGNTIYF

d_call: TRBD2
v_call: TRBV5-4
j_call: TRBJ2-3
clone_size: NA
cdr3_nt: TGTGCCAGCAGCTTAGGTAGCGGGAGCACAGATACGCAGTATTTT
cdr3_aa: CASSLGSGSTDTQYF

d_call: NA
v_call: TRBV6-1
j_call: TRBJ1-4
clone_size: NA
cdr3_nt: TGTGCCAGCAGTGAGATGAGGGTCCTAAATGAAAAACTGTTTTTT
cdr3_aa: CASSEMRVLNEKLFF

d_call: TRBD1
v_call: TRBV13
j_call: TRBJ2-1
clone_size: NA
cdr3_nt: TGTGCCAGCAGCCGCTTAGGCTGGCTGAGGGGGCGAATGAATGAGCAGTTCTTC
cdr3_aa: CASSRLGWLRGRMNEQFF

d_call: NA
v_call: TRBV30
j_call: TRBJ1-1
clone_size: NA
cdr3_nt: TGTGCCTGGATGAGGGACACCCCCAGAGCTTTCTTT
cdr3_aa: CAWMRDTPRAFF

d_call: NA
v_call: TRBV6-5
j_call: TRBJ2-1
clone_size: NA
cdr3_nt: TGTGCCAGCAGTTGGGACACCGACTACAATGAGCAGTTCTTC
cdr3_aa: CASSWDTDYNEQFF

d_call: TRBD1
v_call: TRBV4-1
j_call: TRBJ2-7
clone_size: NA
cdr3_nt: TGCGCCAGCAGCCAAGACCCGCGAGACAGGGGGACTTCCTACGAGCAGTACTTC
cdr3_aa: CASSQDPRDRGTSYEQYF

d_call: TRBD1
v_call: TRBV25-1
j_call: TRBJ1-2
clone_size: NA
cdr3_nt: TGTGCCAGCAGAGGGGGCAGGGGAGGTGGCTACACCTTC
cdr3_aa: CASRGGRGGGYTF

d_call: NA
v_call: TRBV19
j_call: TRBJ1-2
clone_size: NA
cdr3_nt: TGTGCCAGTAGTATATTCGACTATGGCTACACCTTC
cdr3_aa: CASSIFDYGYTF

d_call: NA
v_call: TRBV10-3
j_call: TRBJ1-2
clone_size: NA
cdr3_nt: TGTGCTACTACCGGAAACTATGGCTACACCTTC
cdr3_aa: CATTGNYGYTF

d_call: NA
v_call: TRBV20-1
j_call: TRBJ2-1
clone_size: NA
cdr3_nt: TGCAGTGCTAGAGTATCGCGGGGTCAGTTCTTC
cdr3_aa: CSARVSRGQFF

d_call: NA
v_call: TRBV30
j_call: TRBJ1-2
clone_size: NA
cdr3_nt: TGTGCCTGGAAAGAGGTTGGCTATGGCTACACCTTC
cdr3_aa: CAWKEVGYGYTF

d_call: NA
v_call: TRBV4-2
j_call: TRBJ1-5
clone_size: NA
cdr3_nt: TGTGCCAGCAGCCAAGATATGAACAGGGCTAATAGCTATCAGCCCCAGCATTTT
cdr3_aa: CASSQDMNRANSYQPQHF

d_call: TRBD2
v_call: TRBV9
j_call: TRBJ2-7
clone_size: NA
cdr3_nt: TGTGCCGCAGCCAGCCAGGCTGCGGGGGGTTACGAGCAGTACTTC
cdr3_aa: CAAASQAAGGYEQYF

d_call: NA
v_call: TRBV5-1
j_call: TRBJ1-3
clone_size: NA
cdr3_nt: TGCGCCAGCACCGAAGGGGCGGGAGGAAACACCATATATTTT
cdr3_aa: CASTEGAGGNTIYF

d_call: NA
v_call: TRBV18
j_call: TRBJ1-1
clone_size: NA
cdr3_nt: TGTGCCAGCTCACCAAACATGGGGCTGAACACTGAAGCTTTCTTT
cdr3_aa: CASSPNMGLNTEAFF

d_call: TRBD1
v_call: TRBV5-6
j_call: TRBJ2-5
clone_size: NA
cdr3_nt: TGTGCCAGCAGTCCAGCAGGGGGCGTTCAAGAGACCCAGTACTTC
cdr3_aa: CASSPAGGVQETQYF

d_call: NA
v_call: TRBV12-5
j_call: TRBJ2-2
clone_size: NA
cdr3_nt: TGTGCTAGTGGTTTCATTTTTGCCGGGGAGCTGTTTTTT
cdr3_aa: CASGFIFAGELFF

d_call: NA
v_call: TRBV21-1
j_call: TRBJ2-5
clone_size: NA
cdr3_nt: TGTGCCAGCAGCCCACCACAGGGTAAGACCCAGTACTTC
cdr3_aa: CASSPPQGKTQYF

d_call: NA
v_call: TRBV2
j_call: TRBJ2-1
clone_size: NA
cdr3_nt: TGTGCCACCAAAAGGGAGTATGAGCAGTTCTTC
cdr3_aa: CATKREYEQFF

d_call: NA
v_call: TRBV6-6
j_call: TRBJ1-1
clone_size: NA
cdr3_nt: TGTGCCAGCGGCCGTGGACAGCTCATTCTAACTGAAGCTTTCTTT
cdr3_aa: CASGRGQLILTEAFF

d_call: NA
v_call: TRBV11-1
j_call: TRBJ1-2
clone_size: NA
cdr3_nt: TGTGCCAGCAGCCGCAGTACAGCGGGCTATGGCTACACCTTC
cdr3_aa: CASSRSTAGYGYTF

d_call: NA
v_call: TRBV6-5
j_call: TRBJ1-3
clone_size: NA
cdr3_nt: TGTGCCAGCGGGGGGGGCTCTGGAAACACCATATATTTT
cdr3_aa: CASGGGSGNTIYF

d_call: NA
v_call: TRBV25-1
j_call: TRBJ2-1
clone_size: NA
cdr3_nt: TGTGCCAGCAGTGAGCTGGGTCGGGACTACAATGAGCAGTTCTTC
cdr3_aa: CASSELGRDYNEQFF

d_call: TRBD1
v_call: TRBV5-1
j_call: TRBJ2-7
clone_size: NA
cdr3_nt: TGCGCCAGCAGCACGTGGCCTCGGGACAGTTATGAGCAGTACTTC
cdr3_aa: CASSTWPRDSYEQYF

d_call: NA
v_call: TRBV30
j_call: TRBJ2-7
clone_size: NA
cdr3_nt: TGTGCCTGGAGTGGTTTAGCGGTATCCGAGCAGTACTTC
cdr3_aa: CAWSGLAVSEQYF

d_call: TRBD2
v_call: TRBV5-4
j_call: TRBJ2-1
clone_size: NA
cdr3_nt: TGTGCCAGCACCCGGACTAGCGGGAGACCCTACAATGAGCAGTTCTTC
cdr3_aa: CASTRTSGRPYNEQFF

d_call: NA
v_call: TRBV6-5
j_call: TRBJ1-1
clone_size: NA
cdr3_nt: TGTGCCAGCAGTTTTGGGGGGTCCACTGAAGCTTTCTTT
cdr3_aa: CASSFGGSTEAFF

d_call: TRBD2
v_call: TRBV6-5
j_call: TRBJ2-5
clone_size: NA
cdr3_nt: TGTGCCAGCAGTTTTGCGGGAGAAGAGACCCAGTACTTC
cdr3_aa: CASSFAGEETQYF

d_call: TRBD1
v_call: TRBV10-3
j_call: TRBJ1-2
clone_size: NA
cdr3_nt: TGTGCCATCCCGGCAGGGGGTTTTGGTAACTATGGCTACACCTTC
cdr3_aa: CAIPAGGFGNYGYTF

d_call: NA
v_call: TRBV11-2
j_call: TRBJ1-3
clone_size: NA
cdr3_nt: TGTGCCAGCAGACCGCGACTTTTCCGCTCTGGAAACACCATATATTTT
cdr3_aa: CASRPRLFRSGNTIYF

d_call: NA
v_call: TRBV19
j_call: TRBJ2-3
clone_size: once
cdr3_nt: TGTGCCAGTAGTGCTCAGAGCACCCCCGGGGCAGATACGCAGTATTTT
cdr3_aa: CASSAQSTPGADTQYF

d_call: TRBD1
v_call: TRBV30
j_call: TRBJ1-5
clone_size: NA
cdr3_nt: TGTGCCTGGAGTGTATATGGGACAGGAGGCGGTCAGCCCCAGCATTTT
cdr3_aa: CAWSVYGTGGGQPQHF

d_call: TRBD1
v_call: TRBV6-5
j_call: TRBJ1-5
clone_size: NA
cdr3_nt: TGTGCCAGCAGCAAGACCGGGACAGGGAGGCAACCCCAGCATTTT
cdr3_aa: CASSKTGTGRQPQHF

d_call: NA
v_call: TRBV19
j_call: TRBJ1-5
clone_size: NA
cdr3_nt: TGTGCCAGTAGTATATTGGAGGGCAATCAGCCCCAGCATTTT
cdr3_aa: CASSILEGNQPQHF

d_call: NA
v_call: TRBV19
j_call: TRBJ2-7
clone_size: NA
cdr3_nt: TGTGCCACTAACGACCACTACTCCTACGAGCAGTACTTC
cdr3_aa: CATNDHYSYEQYF

d_call: NA
v_call: TRBV10-3
j_call: TRBJ1-4
clone_size: NA
cdr3_nt: TGTGCCATCAGTGAGACAGGGTATAGTGAAAAACTGTTTTTT
cdr3_aa: CAISETGYSEKLFF